This TCR beta chain originates from a study of cytomegalovirus exposure and HLA in healthy donors. This table comes from immunoSEQ multiplex PCR, and its TCRdb copy is limited to in-frame clones, with some not included. In the table there are 160,000 or so clones, about 83% of which are singletons. Germline assignment: CDR1 SGHTA and CDR2 FQGNSA. Trimming removed 5 bases from V and 5 bases from J, with 21 bases in between. This CDR3 comprises 16 residues. The rearrangement links TRBV7-2 to TRBJ1-2; TRBD1 might be the D (5 bases). This receptor was taken from a young woman in good health and CMV-seronegative. The sequenced material came from PBMCs. In nucleotides, the CDR3 is TGTGCCAGCAGCCCCATGAGTCAGGGCGTACCGTATGGCTACACCTTC. Its protein product is CASSPMSQGVPYGYTF.